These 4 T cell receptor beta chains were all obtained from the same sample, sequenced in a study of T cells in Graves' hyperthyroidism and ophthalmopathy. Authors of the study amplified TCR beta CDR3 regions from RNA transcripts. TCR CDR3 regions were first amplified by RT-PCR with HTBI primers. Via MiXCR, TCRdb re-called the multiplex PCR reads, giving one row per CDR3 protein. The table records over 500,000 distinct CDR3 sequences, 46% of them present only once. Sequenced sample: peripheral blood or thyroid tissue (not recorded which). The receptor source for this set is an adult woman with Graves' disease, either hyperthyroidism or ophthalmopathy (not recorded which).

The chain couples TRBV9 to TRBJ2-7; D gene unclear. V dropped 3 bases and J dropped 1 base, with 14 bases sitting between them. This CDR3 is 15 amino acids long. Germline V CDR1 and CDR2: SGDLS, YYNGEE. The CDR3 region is CASSGKGHGSYEQYF. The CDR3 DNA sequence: TGTGCCAGCAGCGGAAAAGGGCATGGGTCCTACGAGCAGTACTTC.

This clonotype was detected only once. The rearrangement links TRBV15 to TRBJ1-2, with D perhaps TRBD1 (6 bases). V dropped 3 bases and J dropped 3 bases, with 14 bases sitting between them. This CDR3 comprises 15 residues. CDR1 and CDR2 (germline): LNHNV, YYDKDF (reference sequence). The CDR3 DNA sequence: TGTGCCACCAGCAGCTTGGGTCCAGGGGACTATGGCTACACCTTC. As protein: CATSSLGPGDYGYTF.

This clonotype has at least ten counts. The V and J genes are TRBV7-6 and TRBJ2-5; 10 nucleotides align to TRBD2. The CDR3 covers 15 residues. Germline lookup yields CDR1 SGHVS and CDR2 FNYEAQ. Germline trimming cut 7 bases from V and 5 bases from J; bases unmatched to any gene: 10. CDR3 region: CASIGGLAGDETQYF. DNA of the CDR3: TGTGCCAGCATCGGTGGTCTAGCGGGAGACGAGACCCAGTACTTC.

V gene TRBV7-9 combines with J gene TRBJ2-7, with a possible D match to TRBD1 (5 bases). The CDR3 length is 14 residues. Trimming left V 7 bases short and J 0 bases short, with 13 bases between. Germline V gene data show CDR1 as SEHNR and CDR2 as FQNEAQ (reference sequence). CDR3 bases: TGTGCCAGCACCTCGACAGCAATCTCCTACGAGCAGTACTTC. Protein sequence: CASTSTAISYEQYF.